The 11 T cell receptor beta chains listed next were all sequenced from one sample in a study of regulatory T cells in long-lasting Graves disease. Investigators prepared the TCR beta libraries by applying iRepertoire HTBI primers and Arm-PCR of CDR3 regions. MiXCR was run by TCRdb on the multiplex PCR reads, yielding one entry per CDR3 protein. The sample includes 350,000 to 500,000 distinct CDR3 sequences, around 15% of them seen just once. Time point in this sample: newly diagnosed GD, antithyroid drugs for less than 3 months. From RNA extracted from PBMCs, the TCR library was made. This sample also appeared in a second study, on T cells in Graves' hyperthyroidism and ophthalmopathy.

The sequenced sample was peripheral blood mononuclear cells (PBMCs), obtained at new diagnosis, from a patient treated with antithyroid drugs. These TCRs come from a woman aged 25 to 39 with Graves disease.

This clonotype has only a few counts. The chain uses TRBV7-9 and TRBJ2-6; tentatively, D is TRBD1 or TRBD2 (5 bases each). In germline, CDR1 is SEHNR, CDR2 FQNEAQ (reference sequence). The CDR3 has 17 residues. V gave up 4 bases and J gave up 0 bases, with 13 bases separating them. For the CDR3, the DNA is TGTGCCAGCAGCTCCCCGAGGGGTCACTCTGGGGCCAACGTCCTGACTTTC. This codes for CASSSPRGHSGANVLTF.

A few counts support this clonotype. The gene calls are TRBV7-6 and TRBJ2-5; 7 bases match TRBD2. The CDR3 loop spans 16 amino acids. Germline trimming cut 3 bases from V and 7 bases from J; bases unmatched to any gene: 14. In germline, CDR1 is SGHVS, CDR2 FNYEAQ. This CDR3 is CASSFIGGRQTGTQYF. The DNA of the CDR3 is TGTGCCAGCAGCTTCATAGGCGGGAGACAAACGGGGACCCAGTACTTC.

The chain has TRBV6-1 and TRBJ1-2; TRBD1 matches 7 bases. The J segment lost 4 bases and the V segment lost 5 bases, leaving 10 bases of the junction unmatched. The CDR3 has 15 residues. The germline CDR1 and CDR2 sequences are MNHNS and SASEGT. In DNA form, the CDR3 reads TGTGCCAGCAGTCCCGACGAAGGGGGCGGCTATGGCTACACCTTC. It codes for CASSPDEGGGYGYTF.

In this sample, this clonotype turned up a few times. The rearrangement joins TRBV6-9 to TRBJ2-3; possible D gene TRBD1, 5 bases. This CDR3 region has 17 residues. The germline V and J ends were trimmed by 3 bases and 0 bases, with 16 bases remaining between them. Germline assignment: CDR1 MNHGY and CDR2 SVAAGI. CDR3 loop: CASSYDLIQGSTDTQYF. CDR3 bases: TGTGCCAGCAGTTACGACTTAATCCAGGGAAGCACAGATACGCAGTATTTT.

In this sample, this clonotype turned up many times. The rearrangement joins TRBV6-1 to TRBJ2-7; D unresolved. CDR1 and CDR2 (germline): MNHNS, SASEGT. There are 15 residues in the CDR3. Trimming took 0 bases from V and 2 from J, leaving 11 bases between them. The CDR3 loop is CASSEALEAPYEQYF. The CDR3 DNA reads as TGTGCCAGCAGTGAAGCGCTTGAGGCCCCCTACGAGCAGTACTTC.

This chain links TRBV28 with TRBJ1-4; D possibly corresponds to TRBD1 (5 bases). Germline V gene lookup returns CDR1 MDHEN and CDR2 SYDVKM. With 7 bases removed from V and 8 bases from J, the gap between germline ends came to 20 bases. The CDR3 totals 15 residues. DNA for the CDR3: TGTGCCAGCACTTTCCCCTTTAGGGGAGGGGAAAAACTGTTTTTT. This gives the protein CASTFPFRGGEKLFF.

The table lists this clonotype with a few counts. A read error is possible here, since a much larger clone lies one base away. The gene calls are TRBV12-3 or TRBV12-4 and TRBJ1-6; no firm D call. V shed 1 base and J shed 8 bases, with 9 bases lying between them. The CDR3 contains 14 residues. CDR3 amino acids: CASSLGRKDSPLHF. As DNA, the CDR3 is TGTGCCAGCAGTTTAGGTCGGAAGGATTCACCCCTCCACTTT.

The V gene is TRBV19, the J gene TRBJ1-2; D is possibly TRBD1 (6 bases). This CDR3 contains 13 residues. CDR1 and CDR2 from the germline V gene are LNHDA and SQIVND (reference sequence). V was trimmed by 5 bases and J by 8 bases, leaving 15 bases between them. The CDR3: CASSLTGSGGYTF. For the CDR3, the DNA is TGTGCCAGTAGTCTAACAGGGTCAGGCGGCTACACCTTC.

This clonotype has only a few counts. This sequence joins TRBV7-2 and TRBJ1-5, with D perhaps TRBD1 (5 bases). In germline, CDR1 is SGHTA, CDR2 FQGNSA. This CDR3 comprises 15 residues. V was trimmed by 4 bases and J by 3 bases, leaving 13 bases between them. CDR3 sequence reads: CASSSFSGDNQPQHF. The CDR3 DNA is TGTGCCAGCAGCTCGTTCTCGGGGGACAATCAGCCCCAGCATTTT.

This clonotype showed up many times. The rearrangement uses TRBV5-1 and TRBJ1-5; D is undetermined. The CDR3 is 13 residues long. The germline V gene has CDR1 SGHRS and CDR2 YFSETQ. Trimming left V 1 base short and J 2 bases short, with 4 bases between. The CDR3 loop is CASSLNGNQPQHF. The CDR3 DNA reads TGCGCCAGCAGCTTGAACGGCAATCAGCCCCAGCATTTT.

This clonotype was detected many times. V gene TRBV6-5 combines with J gene TRBJ2-5, with TRBD2 matching over 7 bases. This CDR3 has 14 amino acids. In germline, CDR1 is MNHEY, CDR2 SVGAGI. Germline trimming cut 0 bases from V and 10 bases from J; bases unmatched to any gene: 8. The CDR3 sequence: CASSYSLTSWGQYF. The CDR3 DNA reads as TGTGCCAGCAGTTACTCGCTGACTAGCTGGGGCCAGTACTTC.